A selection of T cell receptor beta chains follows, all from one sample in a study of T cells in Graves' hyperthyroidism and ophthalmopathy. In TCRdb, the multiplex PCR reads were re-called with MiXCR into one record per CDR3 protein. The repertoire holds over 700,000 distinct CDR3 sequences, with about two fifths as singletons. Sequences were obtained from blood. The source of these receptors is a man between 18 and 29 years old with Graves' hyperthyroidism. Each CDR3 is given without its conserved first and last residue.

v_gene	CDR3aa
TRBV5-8	ASSPPELNQPQH
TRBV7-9	ASSSNSEGHGYT
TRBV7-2	ASSFTSGSRSQY
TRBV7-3	ASSLLPGLAGDGYT
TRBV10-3	AISESYFDQPQH
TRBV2	ASSYSGTEGKNQPQH
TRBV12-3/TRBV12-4	ASRMTVRNTEAF
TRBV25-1	ARAGGETQY
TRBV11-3	ASSREASITGELF
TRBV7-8	ASSRPTSGGAGQETQY
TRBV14	ASSQDLGGLAYEQY
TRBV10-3	AISEMNTEAF
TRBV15	TTSRTEDSNQPQH
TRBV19	ASRWSGTANTEAF
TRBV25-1	ASLGTGRSGEKLF
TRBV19	ASSTHSGANVLT
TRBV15	ATSRDLGGYEQY
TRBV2	ASSEDLKGTQY
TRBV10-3	ASSWTGKGYGYT
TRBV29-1	SLDAYGYT
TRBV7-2	ASSFFGVQETQY
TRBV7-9	ASSLGGVRTEAF
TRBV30	AWREGLKNTEAF
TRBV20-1	SARGPGQGAYEQY
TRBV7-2	ASSKPGGEEQY
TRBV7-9	ASSHHRASGTEAF
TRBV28	ASSLTVGRGQETQY
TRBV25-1	ASNLPTGGHT
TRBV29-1	SFGHDTEAF
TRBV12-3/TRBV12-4	ASSFDGYSGYT
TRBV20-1	SAPLAVQETQY
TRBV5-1	ASSLQGELGYT
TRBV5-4	ASSFSDSPYEQY
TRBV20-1	RRGPKETQY